One sample yielded the 26 T cell receptor beta chains listed below, sequenced in a study of tumor-infiltrating lymphocytes in localized non-small cell lung cancer. The data were produced by immunoSEQ multiplex PCR, yet TCRdb's version contains in-frame clones alone and is incomplete. The sample consists of about 7,100 clones, roughly three quarters of them appearing once. The material sequenced was uninvolved lung tissue not adjacent to the tumor. These receptors all stem from a human donor with non-small cell lung cancer.

The rearrangement links TRBV29-1 to TRBJ2-7, with D perhaps TRBD1 (6 bases). Germline assignment: CDR1 SQVTM and CDR2 ANQGSEA. V shed 4 bases and J shed 0 bases, with 10 bases lying between them. The CDR3 spans 13 residues. CDR3 in DNA: TGCAGCGTTGGTTCAGGGGTCTCCTACGAGCAGTACTTC. It yields the protein CSVGSGVSYEQYF.

The V gene is TRBV7-9, the J gene TRBJ2-7; D possibly corresponds to TRBD2 (6 bases). Germline CDR1 is SEHNR and CDR2 is FQNEAQ (reference sequence). Trimming left V 5 bases short and J 4 bases short, with 12 bases between. The CDR3 spans 13 residues. This chain's CDR3 is CASSLRDLYEQYF. Here the CDR3 DNA reads TGTGCCAGCAGCCTTCGGGACTTATACGAGCAGTACTTC.

V and J are TRBV10-3 and TRBJ1-2, with no clear D. This CDR3 spans 12 amino acids. CDR1 and CDR2 from the germline V gene are ENHRY and SYGVKD. V lost 3 bases and J 8 bases, leaving 10 bases between the germline ends. As DNA, the CDR3 is TGTGCCATCAGTGATGGACCCTTGGGCTACACCTTC. Translated: CAISDGPLGYTF.

The chain combines TRBV30 with TRBJ2-3, with D possibly being TRBD1 (6 bases). V shed 2 bases and J shed 1 base, with 19 bases lying between them. The CDR3 runs to 17 residues. Germline CDR1 and CDR2: GTSNPN and SVGIG (reference sequence). The CDR3 loop reads CAWSWGFRDTRTDTQYF. The CDR3 nucleotides are TGTGCCTGGAGTTGGGGCTTCCGGGACACCCGCACAGATACGCAGTATTTT. The variable domain in full, completed from reference TRBV30 and TRBJ2-3, reads SQTIHQWPATLVQPVGSPLSLECTVEGTSNPNLYWYRQAAGRGLQLLFYSVGIGQISSEVPQNLSASRPQDRQFILSSKKLLLSDSGFYLCAWSWGFRDTRTDTQYFGPGTRLTVL.

This chain connects TRBV4-2 to TRBJ2-3, with 11 nucleotides matching TRBD2. The CDR3 runs to 17 residues. In germline, CDR1 is LGHNA, CDR2 YNFKEQ. The trim removed 0 bases at V and 4 bases at J, leaving 6 bases unmatched. In nucleotides, the CDR3 is TGTGCCAGCAGCCAAGACGGGGCTAGCGGGGGGTCAGATACGCAGTATTTT. Translated: CASSQDGASGGSDTQYF.

The chain carries TRBV27 and TRBJ1-1; 7 nucleotides agree with TRBD1. The CDR3 runs 12 residues. Germline V gene sequence: CDR1 MNHEY, CDR2 SMNVEV (reference sequence). V lost 8 bases and J lost 6; bases outside the gene matches: 6. The CDR3 nucleotides are TGTGCCAGCGGCGGACAGGACGCTGAAGCTTTCTTT. It yields the protein CASGGQDAEAFF.

The genes are TRBV19 and TRBJ2-7, with D perhaps matching TRBD1 (6 bases). The length of the CDR3 is 13 residues. Germline CDR1 LNHDA, CDR2 SQIVND (reference sequence). Trimming took 1 base from V and 2 from J, leaving 6 bases between them. CDR3 DNA: TGTGCCAGTAGTATAGGACAGGCCTACGAGCAGTACTTC. Translation gives CASSIGQAYEQYF.

The chain joins TRBV2 to TRBJ1-1; possible D gene TRBD1, 6 bases. Germline V gene lookup returns CDR1 SNHLY and CDR2 FYNNEI. The CDR3 has 15 amino acids. Trimming pared 4 bases from V and 1 base from J, leaving 13 bases between. CDR3 loop: CASSVHTGKNTEAFF. CDR3 DNA: TGTGCCAGCAGTGTTCATACAGGGAAGAACACTGAAGCTTTCTTT.

J is TRBJ2-2 and V is TRBV6-5; 7 bases align to TRBD2. This CDR3 is built from 13 residues. The V segment lost 4 bases and the J segment 8 bases; nucleotides outside the gene matches: 4. The germline CDR1 and CDR2 sequences are MNHEY and SVGAGI. CDR3 bases: TGTGCCAGCAGTTCTAGCGGAGTTGGGGAGCTGTTTTTT. It translates to CASSSSGVGELFF.

This rearrangement joins TRBV30 to TRBJ2-1; 7 nucleotides agree with TRBD2. The CDR3 spans 14 residues. Germline CDR1 reads GTSNPN; CDR2 reads SVGIG (reference sequence). V lost 4 bases and J lost 7; bases outside the gene matches: 10. CDR3 in DNA: TGTGCCTGGACCGGCGGGAGTGTTATAAATGAGCAGTTCTTC. Its translation is CAWTGGSVINEQFF.

This sequence joins TRBV7-6 and TRBJ2-3; D is unresolved. The CDR3 extends over 13 amino acids. The V gene's germline CDR1 is SGHVS and CDR2 FNYEAQ. V lost 5 bases and J 2 bases, leaving 8 bases between the germline ends. CDR3 nucleotide sequence: TGTGCCAGCAGCCCTCTCCTCACAGATACGCAGTATTTT. It specifies CASSPLLTDTQYF.

This clone was counted once. The genes are TRBV9 and TRBJ2-7; 8 bases agree with TRBD1. Germline CDR1 is SGDLS and CDR2 is YYNGEE. V lost 4 bases and J lost 6; bases outside the gene matches: 9. The CDR3 has 14 residues. CDR3 bases: TGTGCCAGCAGCCCCCAGGGGACAGGTAGCGAGCAGTACTTC. It encodes CASSPQGTGSEQYF.

This clone was detected only a few times. The J gene is TRBJ2-7, the V gene TRBV23-1, with TRBD1 matching over 7 bases. TRBV23-1 is known as an ORF, though its function is uncertain. V gave up 2 bases and J gave up 12 bases; unmatched junction bases: 4. CDR3 length: 11 amino acids. As DNA, the CDR3 is TGCGCCAGCAGTCAACAGACAGGGAGGTACTTC. Translating it yields CASSQQTGRYF.

A few counts support this clone. This chain connects TRBV9 to TRBJ2-2; D call uncertain. CDR1 is SGDLS and CDR2 is YYNGEE in the germline V gene. The length of the CDR3 is 14 residues. Trimming pared 2 bases from V and 7 bases from J, leaving 12 bases between. CDR3 in DNA: TGTGCCAGCAGCGTCGATCTTGGGATCGGGGAGCTGTTTTTT. Its translation: CASSVDLGIGELFF.

The rearrangement joins TRBV5-6 to TRBJ1-1; D is ambiguous. The germline CDR1 and CDR2 sequences are SGHDT and YYEEEE. Trimming took 7 bases from V and 5 from J, leaving 12 bases between them. The CDR3 is 12 residues long. The CDR3 bases are TGTGCCAGCTCAATGGTTAGGACTGAAGCTTTCTTT. Translation gives CASSMVRTEAFF. Full variable domain (outside the CDR3, taken from reference TRBV5-6 and TRBJ1-1): DAGVTQSPTHLIKTRGQQVTLRCSPKSGHDTVSWYQQALGQGPQFIFQYYEEEERQRGNFPDRFSGHQFPNYSSELNVNALLLGDSALYLCASSMVRTEAFFGQGTRLTVV.

V gene TRBV9 combines with J gene TRBJ1-1; no clear D gene. Per germline, CDR1 SGDLS and CDR2 YYNGEE. Trimming removed 3 bases at V and 3 bases at J, with 12 bases between. CDR3 size: 14 residues. CDR3 sequence: CASSAIPLDTEAFF. In DNA form, the CDR3 reads TGTGCCAGCAGCGCCATCCCGTTGGACACTGAAGCTTTCTTT.

The J gene is TRBJ2-1, the V gene TRBV30; 7 bases align to TRBD2. V was clipped by 1 base and J by 5 bases; unmatched bases: 8. The CDR3 sequence is 15 residues long. Looked up from germline, CDR1 is GTSNPN and CDR2 is SVGIG (reference sequence). CDR3 residues: CAWSEGLADDNEQFF. Written as DNA, the CDR3 is TGTGCCTGGAGTGAGGGGCTAGCGGATGACAATGAGCAGTTCTTC.

V and J are TRBV19 and TRBJ1-5; TRBD1 matches 7 bases. The CDR3 is 16 amino acids. Germline V gene data show CDR1 as LNHDA and CDR2 as SQIVND (reference sequence). V shed 3 bases, J shed 0 bases, and the junction held 5 bases outside the gene matches. The CDR3 region is CASSILTGNSNQPQHF. DNA for the CDR3: TGTGCCAGTAGTATCTTGACAGGGAATAGCAATCAGCCCCAGCATTTT.

This clone came up once. The chain couples TRBV27 to TRBJ1-5, with D uncertain. The CDR3 is 16 residues long. The germline V gene encodes CDR1 MNHEY and CDR2 SMNVEV (reference sequence). The V gene lost 0 bases and the J gene lost 6 bases, with 15 bases spanning the gap. CDR3 amino acids: CASSLSYSPGRQPQHF. For the CDR3, the DNA is TGTGCCAGCAGTTTATCGTACTCTCCCGGGCGTCAGCCCCAGCATTTT.

The chain couples TRBV6-1 to TRBJ2-5; D is uncertain. CDR1 and CDR2 (germline): MNHNS, SASEGT. The CDR3 sequence is 14 residues long. The germline V and J ends were trimmed by 7 bases and 2 bases, with 14 bases remaining between them. The CDR3 region is CASTRGTVQETQYF. Here the CDR3 DNA reads TGTGCCAGCACCCGAGGAACAGTACAAGAGACCCAGTACTTC.

Turning to this clone: The junction and the germline gene differ at one end; a read error may be behind it. This chain uses TRBV7-7 with TRBJ2-5; TRBD1 matches 7 bases. This CDR3 is 15 amino acids long. The germline CDR1 and CDR2 sequences are SSHAT and FNYEAQ (reference sequence). The CDR3 region is CASSLGAGTEETQYF. CDR3 sequence (DNA): TGTGCTAGCAGCTTAGGGGCCGGGACAGAAGAGACCCAGTACTTC.

V usage is TRBV30 and J usage is TRBJ2-6; D remains unclear. Germline V gene sequence: CDR1 GTSNPN, CDR2 SVGIG (reference sequence). V was cut by 2 bases and J by 0 bases, with 8 bases left in between. This CDR3 is built from 15 residues. Here the CDR3 reads CAWSSTGSGANVLTF. In DNA, the CDR3 is TGTGCCTGGAGTTCCACGGGCTCTGGGGCCAACGTCCTGACTTTC.

CDR3 residues: CASTVSGQPQHF. For the CDR3, the DNA is TGTGCCAGCACCGTTTCCGGCCAGCCCCAGCATTTT. The chain uses TRBV19 and TRBJ1-5; no definite D call. This CDR3 is built from 12 residues. Trimming left V 9 bases short and J 7 bases short, with 13 bases between. Germline-derived CDR1 and CDR2 are LNHDA and SQIVND (reference sequence).

V gene TRBV19 combines with J gene TRBJ2-2; 9 nucleotides line up with TRBD2. This CDR3 is built from 15 residues. CDR1 is LNHDA and CDR2 is SQIVND in the germline V gene (reference sequence). The ends lost 6 bases at V and 0 bases at J; junction bases unmatched: 2. CDR3 nucleotides: TGTGCCAGTAGATTAGCGGGGGCGAACACCGGGGAGCTGTTTTTT. It codes for CASRLAGANTGELFF.

For this clone: At one end, the junction sequence differs from germline, possibly due to a read error. The gene calls are TRBV7-9 and TRBJ1-2, with D unclear. Germline lookup yields CDR1 SEHNR and CDR2 FQNEAQ (reference sequence). The length of the CDR3 is 12 residues. The CDR3 sequence: CASSLGNDSPLF. For the CDR3, the DNA is TGTGCCAGCAGCTTAGGTAACGATTCACCTCTCTTC.

This chain uses TRBV7-7 with TRBJ1-5, with 8 bases matching TRBD1. CDR1 and CDR2 from the germline V gene are SSHAT and FNYEAQ (reference sequence). V lost 6 bases, J lost 5 bases, and 3 bases stayed unmatched. CDR3 length: 13 amino acids. CDR3 DNA: TGTGCCAGCAGTCAGGACAGGGATCAGCCCCAGCATTTT. This translates into CASSQDRDQPQHF.